A single sample gave rise to the 18 T cell receptor beta chains below, sequenced in a study of response to subunit inactivated influenza vaccine. Using its own MiXCR run on the RT-PCR reads, TCRdb lists one record per CDR3 protein. The data contain 500,000 to 600,000 distinct CDR3 sequences, less than 10% of them singletons. The sample here was PBMCs from blood, taken about 24 months after vaccination. These receptors all stem from a man aged 50-75 years who received an inactivated influenza vaccine.

This clonotype was recorded a few times. The rearrangement links TRBV5-1 to TRBJ1-6; D is unresolved. The germline gives CDR1 SGHRS, CDR2 YFSETQ. Trimming left V 4 bases short and J 11 bases short, with 16 bases between. CDR3 size: 14 residues. CDR3 sequence (DNA): TGCGCCAGCAGCCCGGGCCATCCCGGAACACCCCTCCACTTT. As protein: CASSPGHPGTPLHF.

This clonotype came up many times. The genes are TRBV12-3 or TRBV12-4 and TRBJ2-2, with a possible D match to TRBD1 (5 bases). Trimming shortened V by 6 bases and J by 7 bases, and 15 bases separated the two germline ends. This CDR3 has 14 amino acids. The DNA for the CDR3 is TGTGCCAGCAGAGCTCCAGGGTCGGTCGGGGAGCTGTTTTTT. As protein: CASRAPGSVGELFF.

The genes are TRBV6-2 or TRBV6-3 and TRBJ1-4; maybe TRBD1 (5 bases). CDR3 length equals 12 residues. The germline V and J ends were trimmed by 5 bases and 9 bases, with 10 bases remaining between them. CDR1 and CDR2 from the germline V gene are MNHEY and SVGEGT. The CDR3 sequence: CASSPGQKKLFF. In DNA, the CDR3 is TGTGCCAGCAGTCCAGGGCAGAAAAAACTGTTTTTT.

The V call is TRBV24-1, the J call TRBJ1-2; no reliable D call. Trimming took 5 bases from V and 8 from J, leaving 11 bases between them. In germline, CDR1 is KGHDR, CDR2 SFDVKD. The CDR3 is 12 residues long. The CDR3 DNA follows: TGTGCCACCAGTGGTGACAATGGGGGCTACACCTTC. Translation: CATSGDNGGYTF.

This chain links TRBV3-1 with TRBJ1-1; D unresolved. Germline V CDR1 and CDR2: LGHDT, YNNKEL (reference sequence). The V gene lost 6 bases and the J gene lost 9 bases, with 11 bases spanning the gap. The CDR3 spans 11 residues. CDR3 amino acids: CASSIYDQAFF. The DNA of the CDR3 is TGTGCCAGCAGTATTTACGACCAAGCTTTCTTT.

V and J are TRBV20-1 and TRBJ2-7, with D maybe TRBD2 (7 bases). Germline V gene sequence: CDR1 DFQATT, CDR2 SNEGSKA (reference sequence). Between the trimmed V and J ends, which lost 3 bases and 1 base, there was a span of 16 bases. This CDR3 comprises 15 residues. The DNA of the CDR3 is TGCAGTGCTAGCCCTCACGGGGGGCTGTCCTACGAGCAGTACTTC. Its translation: CSASPHGGLSYEQYF.

This clonotype showed up just a few times. This sequence joins TRBV20-1 and TRBJ2-5, with D hard to call. Looked up from germline, CDR1 is DFQATT and CDR2 is SNEGSKA (reference sequence). CDR3 size: 15 residues. The V and J ends lost 0 bases and 5 bases respectively, with 16 bases between them. The chain's CDR3 is CSARDPGPPTETQYF. The CDR3 region has the DNA TGCAGTGCTAGAGACCCGGGCCCTCCGACGGAGACCCAGTACTTC.

This clonotype appeared a few times. J is TRBJ1-2 and V is TRBV10-3; 7 bases align to TRBD1. The CDR3 is made up of 16 amino acids. Germline CDR1 reads ENHRY; CDR2 reads SYGVKD. J gave up 1 base and V 0 bases, and 5 bases lay outside the gene matches. CDR3 in DNA: TGTGCCATCAGTGAGTCGAAGGACAGGAATAACTATGGCTACACCTTC. Its translation: CAISESKDRNNYGYTF.

This clonotype turned up a few times. This chain uses TRBV7-2 with TRBJ1-6; 9 bases line up with TRBD1. From germline, CDR1 is SGHTA and CDR2 FQGNSA. With 0 bases clipped from V and 6 bases from J, the junction kept 3 bases outside the gene matches. The CDR3 totals 16 residues. CDR3 region: CASSLAGTGLNSPLHF. The CDR3 DNA reads as TGTGCCAGCAGCTTAGCTGGGACAGGGCTTAATTCACCCCTCCACTTT.

This clonotype was seen a handful of times. The chain employs TRBV5-6 and TRBJ2-1; 10 positions agree with TRBD2. In germline, CDR1 is SGHDT, CDR2 YYEEEE. The CDR3 covers 15 residues. With 4 bases clipped from V and 9 bases from J, the junction kept 10 bases outside the gene matches. The CDR3: CASSALAGALGEQFF. Written as DNA, the CDR3 is TGTGCCAGCAGCGCGCTAGCGGGGGCCCTGGGTGAGCAGTTCTTC. The full variable domain, with the rest looked up from reference TRBV5-6 and TRBJ2-1, is DAGVTQSPTHLIKTRGQQVTLRCSPKSGHDTVSWYQQALGQGPQFIFQYYEEEERQRGNFPDRFSGHQFPNYSSELNVNALLLGDSALYLCASSALAGALGEQFFGPGTRLTVL.

This clonotype was seen more than once but under ten times. The chain carries TRBV28 and TRBJ1-4, with TRBD1 matching 7 bases. V dropped 9 bases and J dropped 8; count of bases not matched to a gene: 12. This CDR3 has 14 amino acids. Germline CDR1 and CDR2: MDHEN and SYDVKM. For the CDR3, the DNA is TGTGCCAGTGTTACCCCCCAGGGGGGGGAAAAACTGTTTTTT. Translation gives CASVTPQGGEKLFF.

The chain uses TRBV28 and TRBJ2-3, with D perhaps TRBD2 (6 bases). The V gene's germline CDR1 is MDHEN and CDR2 SYDVKM. Deletions cut 6 bases from V and 1 base from J, with 17 bases between. The CDR3 sequence is 16 residues long. The CDR3 nucleotides read TGTGCCAGCAGCCAGCAACGCGGGGTTGGCACAGATACGCAGTATTTT. This encodes CASSQQRGVGTDTQYF.

In its sample, this clonotype was seen a few times. The chain is built from TRBV4-2 and TRBJ1-2, with a possible D match to TRBD1 (6 bases). This CDR3 contains 14 residues. V was shortened by 0 bases and J by 5 bases, with 10 bases between the two germline ends. CDR1 is LGHNA and CDR2 is YNFKEQ in the germline V gene. CDR3 amino acids: CASSQDGRGYGYTF. CDR3 sequence (DNA): TGTGCCAGCAGCCAAGATGGCAGGGGTTATGGCTACACCTTC.

At least ten counts were recorded for this clonotype. The chain has TRBV20-1 and TRBJ2-1; the match to TRBD2 covers 10 bases. The V segment lost 6 bases and the J segment 5 bases; nucleotides outside the gene matches: 10. Germline lookup yields CDR1 DFQATT and CDR2 SNEGSKA (reference sequence). The CDR3 spans 15 residues. The CDR3 DNA reads as TGCAGTGCAGAGACGGCTAGCGGGAGAAACAATGAGCAGTTCTTC. It yields the protein CSAETASGRNNEQFF.

The CDR3 DNA reads as TGTGCCAGCAGCAAGGACAGGCGGAGCACAGATACGCAGTATTTT. Protein: CASSKDRRSTDTQYF. The chain links TRBV7-2 to TRBJ2-3; 7 nucleotides align to TRBD1. J lost 0 bases, V lost 5 bases, and 5 bases had no gene match. This CDR3 comprises 15 residues. Germline V lookup: CDR1 SGHTA, CDR2 FQGNSA.

The chain couples TRBV20-1 to TRBJ2-7; D is undetermined. The V gene's germline CDR1 is DFQATT and CDR2 SNEGSKA (reference sequence). Trimming pared 0 bases from V and 7 bases from J, leaving 16 bases between. The CDR3 is made up of 14 amino acids. The CDR3 sequence: CSARDLGELREQYF. In DNA form, the CDR3 reads TGCAGTGCTAGAGATCTTGGAGAATTGCGAGAGCAGTACTTC.

This clonotype appeared a few times. V usage is TRBV12-3 or TRBV12-4 and J usage is TRBJ1-3; D ambiguous. V dropped 3 bases and J dropped 4 bases, with 10 bases sitting between them. The CDR3 runs to 14 residues. The CDR3 region is CASSFSGEGNTIYF. The CDR3 bases are TGTGCCAGCAGTTTCTCAGGAGAAGGAAACACCATATATTTT.

The chain carries TRBV2 and TRBJ2-7; TRBD1 matches at 7 bases. V lost 7 bases to trimming and J lost 2 bases; unmatched junction nucleotides: 8. Per the germline V gene, CDR1 is SNHLY and CDR2 is FYNNEI. The CDR3 length is 14 residues. The CDR3 here is CASMGTEAAYEQYF. CDR3 coding DNA: TGTGCCAGCATGGGGACAGAAGCCGCCTACGAGCAGTACTTC.